The following is a T cell receptor (beta chain) sequence with its context. Its antigen remains unidentified. From germline, CDR1 is SQVTM and CDR2 ANQGSEA. The CDR3 spans 12 residues. V lost 7 bases and J 4 bases, leaving 10 bases between the germline ends. This sample was taken from a study of cytomegalovirus exposure and HLA in healthy donors. Study findings and constraints: In the 130 or so validation repertoires, a later analysis found that first-cohort TCR clusters tended to co-occur. Published work reported that the classifier diagnosed cytomegalovirus status with high specificity and sensitivity. Some TCR beta chains (164 of them) were listed as cytomegalovirus-associated.

The assay was immunoSEQ multiplex PCR, and TCRdb's table has in-frame clones only and misses some. The repertoire holds 100,000 to 150,000 clones, with approximately 94% as singletons. The sequence derives from a woman between 18 and 30 years old in good health and CMV-seronegative. The sequenced material came from PBMCs. The chain has TRBV29-1 and TRBJ1-4, with D possibly matching TRBD1 (6 bases). CDR3 loop: CSGTDLNEKLFF. DNA of the CDR3: TGCAGCGGGACAGACCTTAATGAAAAACTGTTTTTT.